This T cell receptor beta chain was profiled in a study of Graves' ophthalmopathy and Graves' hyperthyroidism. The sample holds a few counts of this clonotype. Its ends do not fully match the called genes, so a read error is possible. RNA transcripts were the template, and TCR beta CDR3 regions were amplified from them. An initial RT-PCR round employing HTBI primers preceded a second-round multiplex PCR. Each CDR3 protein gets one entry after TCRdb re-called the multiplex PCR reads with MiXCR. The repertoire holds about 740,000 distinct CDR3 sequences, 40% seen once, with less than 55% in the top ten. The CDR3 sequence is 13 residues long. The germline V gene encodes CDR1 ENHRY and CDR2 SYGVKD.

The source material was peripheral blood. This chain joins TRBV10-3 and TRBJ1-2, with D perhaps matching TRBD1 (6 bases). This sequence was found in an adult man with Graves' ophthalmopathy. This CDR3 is CASSARDIPGYTF. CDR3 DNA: TGTGCCAGCAGTGCCCGGGACATCCCCGGCTACACCTTC.